The T cell receptor beta chain under discussion was sequenced for a study of CD8 T cells in Susac syndrome. Sequencing of TCR beta was performed on blood CD8+ and CD4+ T cells. FACS enriched CD8+ TEMRA cells, while bulk CD8+ and CD4+ were negatively isolated. RNA, at about 0.5 to 1 ug, was reverse transcribed with random hexamers. Amplification of TCR beta CDR3 across 54 Vbeta and 13 Jbeta was performed with immunoSEQ multiplex PCR. TCRdb re-called the immunoSEQ multiplex PCR reads with MiXCR, one entry per CDR3 protein. In the table there are approximately 70,000 distinct CDR3 sequences, around 93% of which are singletons. Turning to this clonotype: Its cognate antigen is unknown.

Study-wide findings and caveats: TCR sequencing and HLA analysis covered a relatively small number of individuals.

The length of the CDR3 is 14 residues. Germline V gene sequence: CDR1 SQVTM, CDR2 ANQGSEA. V dropped 5 bases and J dropped 0 bases, with 13 bases sitting between them. The receptor comes from a human donor in good health. Input material: CD8+ T cells from PBMCs. The chain links TRBV29-1 to TRBJ1-1, with a possible D match to TRBD1 (5 bases). CDR3 nucleotide sequence: TGCAGCGTTTTAGACAGACTCATGAACACTGAAGCTTTCTTT. Its protein is CSVLDRLMNTEAFF.